A single sample gave rise to the 27 T cell receptor beta chains below, sequenced in a study of blood T cell repertoires in COVID-19. Method: immunoSEQ multiplex PCR; TCRdb's copy keeps in-frame clones and lacks some. The sample lists under 150,000 clones; 85% were seen once. The specimen sequenced was peripheral blood. These receptors were collected from a human donor in a cohort sampled during active COVID-19.

The chain employs TRBV7-2 and TRBJ1-6; 7 bases align to TRBD1. The ends lost 5 bases at V and 4 bases at J; junction bases unmatched: 5. The CDR3 has 15 residues. Germline lookup yields CDR1 SGHTA and CDR2 FQGNSA. CDR3 nucleotide sequence: TGTGCCAGCAGCCCCCGGACAGGTTATAATTCACCCCTCCACTTT. Translating gives CASSPRTGYNSPLHF.

The chain combines TRBV7-2 with TRBJ2-1, with TRBD2 as a possible D gene (7 bases). Per the germline V gene, CDR1 is SGHTA and CDR2 is FQGNSA. Trimming cost V 4 bases and J 7 bases, with 14 bases left between them. The CDR3 length is 14 residues. The CDR3 DNA follows: TGTGCCAGCAGCTGGGGGGGGGCTTTGAATGAGCAGTTCTTC. Protein product: CASSWGGALNEQFF.

The gene calls are TRBV6-5 and TRBJ2-1; the match to TRBD1 covers 11 bases. The length of the CDR3 is 15 residues. After removal of 2 bases from V and 6 bases from J, the junction contained 3 bases not matched to a gene. Per the germline V gene, CDR1 is MNHEY and CDR2 is SVGAGI. The DNA of the CDR3 is TGTGCCAGCAGTTACGGGACAGGGGGGTCCAATGAGCAGTTCTTC. This gives the protein CASSYGTGGSNEQFF.

V and J are TRBV19 and TRBJ1-5, with D maybe TRBD1 (6 bases). The CDR3 covers 15 residues. V lost 5 bases and J 0 bases, leaving 11 bases between the germline ends. CDR1 is LNHDA and CDR2 is SQIVND in the germline V gene (reference sequence). This CDR3 reads CASSLRTDSNQPQHF. The CDR3 nucleotides read TGTGCCAGTAGTCTCCGGACAGATAGCAATCAGCCCCAGCATTTT.

This clone was counted many times. Other DNA sequences within the sample encode an identical CDR3. The chain employs TRBV4-3 and TRBJ1-4, with 8 bases identical to TRBD1. There are 16 residues in the CDR3. Trimming at V came to 0 bases and at J to 4 bases, leaving 4 bases not matched to a gene. Germline CDR1 reads LGHNA; CDR2 reads YSLEER. The CDR3 loop is CASSQDSGGVNEKLFF. The CDR3 DNA reads as TGCGCCAGCAGCCAAGATTCAGGGGGCGTTAATGAAAAACTGTTTTTT.

The chain recombines TRBV15 with TRBJ2-4; possibly TRBD2 for D (5 bases). V lost 5 bases, J lost 13 bases, and 18 bases lay in between. The CDR3 contains 13 residues. The germline gives CDR1 LNHNV, CDR2 YYDKDF (reference sequence). CDR3 bases: TGTGCCACCAGCGCGAGCCTCTTCCGGGAACAGTACTTC. Protein: CATSASLFREQYF.

V gene TRBV13 combines with J gene TRBJ1-2, with 7 bases fitting TRBD1. Germline trimming cut 3 bases from V and 3 bases from J; bases unmatched to any gene: 4. In germline, CDR1 is PRHDT, CDR2 FYEKMQ (reference sequence). This CDR3 has 14 amino acids. CDR3: CASSLTGSDYGYTF. CDR3 DNA: TGTGCCAGCAGCTTGACAGGGAGCGACTATGGCTACACCTTC.

This chain uses TRBV9 with TRBJ2-1; D possibly corresponds to TRBD2 (6 bases). There are 16 residues in the CDR3. Germline V gene sequence: CDR1 SGDLS, CDR2 YYNGEE. V was pared by 4 bases and J by 0 bases, with 14 bases between. The CDR3 coding sequence is TGTGCCAGCAGCCTTAGGCGGGGTAGCTCCTACAATGAGCAGTTCTTC. It encodes CASSLRRGSSYNEQFF.

The J gene is TRBJ1-2, the V gene TRBV6-6; possible D gene TRBD1, 5 bases. CDR3 size: 14 residues. Germline V gene data show CDR1 as MNHNY and CDR2 as SVGAGI (reference sequence). The ends were cut back, 2 bases at V and 8 bases at J, with 15 bases in the middle. The CDR3 loop reads CASSYVEGTRGYTF. As DNA, the CDR3 is TGTGCCAGCAGTTACGTCGAAGGGACTCGCGGCTACACCTTC.

The CDR3 region has the DNA TGTGCCAGCAGTTTAGAACGGAATGAAAAACTGTTTTTT. This translates into CASSLERNEKLFF. The chain uses TRBV27 and TRBJ1-4; the D is unclear. Germline-derived CDR1 and CDR2 are MNHEY and SMNVEV (reference sequence). Trimming left V 2 bases short and J 5 bases short, with 6 bases between. There are 13 residues in the CDR3.

This chain connects TRBV11-3 to TRBJ2-2, with 7 bases fitting TRBD2. The J segment lost 8 bases and the V segment lost 5 bases, leaving 11 bases of the junction unmatched. Germline loops: CDR1 SGHNT, CDR2 YENEEA. The CDR3 consists of 15 residues. This CDR3 reads CASSTHGGSSGELFF. The CDR3 DNA is TGTGCCAGCAGCACCCACGGGGGGTCCTCGGGGGAGCTGTTTTTT.

V usage is TRBV28 and J usage is TRBJ1-6; TRBD1 might be the D (5 bases). Deletions cut 7 bases from V and 4 bases from J, with 17 bases between. CDR1 and CDR2 from the germline V gene are MDHEN and SYDVKM. CDR3 size: 16 residues. The CDR3 DNA reads TGTGCCAGCACCACCCCGGCAGGGCAGTATAATTCACCCCTCCACTTT. It yields the protein CASTTPAGQYNSPLHF.

The chain has TRBV15 and TRBJ1-2, with D uncertain. In germline, CDR1 is LNHNV, CDR2 YYDKDF (reference sequence). V was shortened by 0 bases and J by 3 bases, with 11 bases between the two germline ends. The CDR3 loop spans 15 amino acids. CDR3 region: CATSRDRGTDYGYTF. The CDR3 bases are TGTGCCACCAGCAGAGATCGGGGTACGGACTATGGCTACACCTTC.

The chain combines TRBV6-5 with TRBJ2-1; no firm D call. Germline V gives CDR1 MNHEY, CDR2 SVGAGI. The CDR3 loop spans 14 amino acids. V lost 5 bases and J 0 bases, leaving 8 bases between the germline ends. CDR3 protein: CASSPYSSYNEQFF. The DNA of the CDR3 is TGTGCCAGCAGTCCGTATAGCTCCTACAATGAGCAGTTCTTC.

The chain links TRBV30 to TRBJ2-7; 7 bases are a match to TRBD1. Germline assignment: CDR1 GTSNPN and CDR2 SVGIG (reference sequence). Trimming took 2 bases from V and 5 from J; bases not matched to a gene: 9. The CDR3 runs to 14 residues. The CDR3 region has the DNA TGTGCCTGGAGTCCAGGGGCGACAGGGAACGAGCAGTACTTC. Its protein product is CAWSPGATGNEQYF.

The gene calls are TRBV27 and TRBJ2-3, with D possibly TRBD1 on 5 matching bases. The germline gives CDR1 MNHEY, CDR2 SMNVEV (reference sequence). With 5 bases removed from V and 5 bases from J, the gap between germline ends came to 23 bases. There are 17 residues in the CDR3. The CDR3 protein is CASSPPPVKGLGDTQYF. As DNA, the CDR3 is TGTGCCAGCAGTCCCCCCCCCGTAAAGGGGCTGGGAGATACGCAGTATTTT.

The rearrangement links TRBV2 to TRBJ2-7, with D perhaps matching TRBD1 (6 bases). This CDR3 contains 16 residues. Per germline, CDR1 SNHLY and CDR2 FYNNEI. V lost 1 base, J lost 0 bases, and 13 bases lay in between. The DNA for the CDR3 is TGTGCCAGCAGTGAAGGGAGGACAGTGAGCTCCTACGAGCAGTACTTC. This encodes CASSEGRTVSSYEQYF.

The CDR3 is CASSLHRGLVGYTF. CDR3 bases: TGCGCCAGCAGCCTTCACAGGGGGTTGGTCGGCTACACCTTC. J is TRBJ1-2 and V is TRBV4-3, with TRBD1 matching 8 bases. After removal of 4 bases from V and 8 bases from J, the junction contained 9 bases not matched to a gene. Germline loops: CDR1 LGHNA, CDR2 YSLEER. The CDR3 totals 14 residues.

The V and J genes are TRBV18 and TRBJ2-5; D gene unclear. The CDR3 runs 12 residues. Germline CDR1 reads KGHSH; CDR2 reads LQKENI. Trimming took 2 bases from V and 5 from J, leaving 6 bases between them. The CDR3 loop reads CASSPAGETQYF. The CDR3 DNA reads as TGTGCCAGCTCACCAGCAGGCGAGACCCAGTACTTC.

CDR3 bases: TGCGCCAGCAGCCAAGATCTCGCGGCTAGCTCCTATAATTCACCCCTCCACTTT. It yields the protein CASSQDLAASSYNSPLHF. V usage is TRBV4-3 and J usage is TRBJ1-6; D is unresolved. V lost 0 bases and J lost 0, with 12 bases in between. The germline CDR1 and CDR2 sequences are LGHNA and YSLEER. The CDR3 contains 18 residues.

The rearrangement uses TRBV12-3 or TRBV12-4 and TRBJ2-7; TRBD2 matches at 12 bases. V was clipped by 6 bases and J by 6 bases; unmatched bases: 3. The CDR3 spans 13 residues. The CDR3 protein is CASSQTSGSEQYF. The CDR3 region has the DNA TGTGCCAGCAGCCAGACTAGCGGGAGCGAGCAGTACTTC.

The chain combines TRBV4-3 with TRBJ2-2, with 9 bases that match TRBD2. CDR1 and CDR2 from the germline V gene are LGHNA and YSLEER. Trimming took 5 bases from V and 0 from J; bases not matched to a gene: 7. This CDR3 spans 17 amino acids. The CDR3 sequence: CASSRRTSDANTGELFF. The CDR3 DNA reads as TGCGCCAGCAGCAGAAGGACTAGCGACGCGAACACCGGGGAGCTGTTTTTT.

The chain combines TRBV7-9 with TRBJ2-3; TRBD1 aligns across 9 bases. CDR3 length: 17 amino acids. V gave up 1 base and J gave up 1 base; unmatched junction bases: 6. Germline assignment: CDR1 SEHNR and CDR2 FQNEAQ (reference sequence). The CDR3 coding sequence is TGTGCCAGCAGCTTAGGGACAGGGGTATTGGGCACAGATACGCAGTATTTT. As protein: CASSLGTGVLGTDTQYF.

V is TRBV5-4 and J is TRBJ1-4; possible D gene TRBD1, 6 bases. This CDR3 contains 14 residues. The V and J ends lost 0 bases and 7 bases respectively, with 10 bases between them. Per the germline V gene, CDR1 is SGHNT and CDR2 is YYREEE (reference sequence). In DNA, the CDR3 is TGTGCCAGCAGCTTGGAGGGGGTTAGTGAAAAACTGTTTTTT. Translated, it gives CASSLEGVSEKLFF.

This clone showed up just once. The V gene is TRBV28, the J gene TRBJ2-7; TRBD1 matches at 7 bases. The CDR3 covers 14 residues. Germline loops: CDR1 MDHEN, CDR2 SYDVKM. V lost 7 bases, J lost 0 bases, and 6 bases stayed unmatched. CDR3: CASTSDRTSYEQYF. DNA for the CDR3: TGTGCCAGCACCTCGGACAGGACCTCCTACGAGCAGTACTTC. The variable domain in full, with the rest retrieved from reference TRBV28 and TRBJ2-7, is DVKVTQSSRYLVKRTGEKVFLECVQDMDHENMFWYRQDPGLGLRLIYFSYDVKMKEKGDIPEGYSVSREKKERFSLILESASTNQTSMYLCASTSDRTSYEQYFGPGTRLTVT.

This chain uses TRBV7-2 with TRBJ2-5, with 7 bases that match TRBD2. V lost 3 bases and J lost 5; bases outside the gene matches: 3. The length of the CDR3 is 13 residues. Germline V lookup: CDR1 SGHTA, CDR2 FQGNSA. The CDR3, as DNA: TGTGCCAGCAGCTTTAACGGGGGGGAGACCCAGTACTTC. This codes for CASSFNGGETQYF.

V is TRBV27 and J is TRBJ2-3; maybe TRBD1 (6 bases). The CDR3 has 17 amino acids. The V gene lost 3 bases and the J gene lost 1 base, with 17 bases spanning the gap. Germline assignment: CDR1 MNHEY and CDR2 SMNVEV (reference sequence). The CDR3 sequence: CASSFFRVTGGTDTQYF. The CDR3 DNA is TGTGCCAGCAGTTTCTTTCGGGTGACAGGCGGCACAGATACGCAGTATTTT.